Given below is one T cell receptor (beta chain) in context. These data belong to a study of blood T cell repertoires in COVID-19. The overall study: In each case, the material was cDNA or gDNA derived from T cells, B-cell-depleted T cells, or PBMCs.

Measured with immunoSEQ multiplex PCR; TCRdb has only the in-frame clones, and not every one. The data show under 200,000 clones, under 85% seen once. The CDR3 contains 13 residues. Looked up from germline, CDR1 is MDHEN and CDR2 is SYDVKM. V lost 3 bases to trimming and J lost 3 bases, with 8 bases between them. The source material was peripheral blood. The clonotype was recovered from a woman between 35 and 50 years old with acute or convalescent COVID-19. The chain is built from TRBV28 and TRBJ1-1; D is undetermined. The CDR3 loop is CASSFNGYTEAFF. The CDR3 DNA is TGTGCCAGCAGTTTCAACGGTTACACTGAAGCTTTCTTT.